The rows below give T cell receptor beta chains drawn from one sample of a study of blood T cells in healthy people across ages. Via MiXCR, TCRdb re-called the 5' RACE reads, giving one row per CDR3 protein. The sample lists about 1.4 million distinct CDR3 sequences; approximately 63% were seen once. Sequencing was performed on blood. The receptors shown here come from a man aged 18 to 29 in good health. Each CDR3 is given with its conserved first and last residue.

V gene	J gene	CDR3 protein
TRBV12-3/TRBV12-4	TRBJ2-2	CASGDIDAGELFF
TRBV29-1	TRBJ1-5	CSVGNADRPQHF
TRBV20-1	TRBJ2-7	CSAAVPAVNSYEQYF
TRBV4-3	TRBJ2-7	CASSQGAAEDYEQYF
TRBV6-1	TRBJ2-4	CASRRSLGQGDPKNIQYF
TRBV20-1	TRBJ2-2	CSSTGMNTGELFF
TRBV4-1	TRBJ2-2	CASSQALYRVSNTGELFF
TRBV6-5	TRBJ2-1	CASSLQGAVRNEQFF
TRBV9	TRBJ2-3	CASSVGRLAGSTDTQYF
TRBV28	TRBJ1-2	CASGGMGRAYTF
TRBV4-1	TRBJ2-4	CASSQDNGTPTKNIQYF
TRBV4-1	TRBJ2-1	CASSQEGQASNEQFF
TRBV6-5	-	CASSRSLSSDEQYF
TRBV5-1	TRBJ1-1	CASSYKGALHTEAFF
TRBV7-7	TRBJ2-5	CASSQSSGGASYRQETQYF
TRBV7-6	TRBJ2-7	CASSLEIPGGLLDEQYF